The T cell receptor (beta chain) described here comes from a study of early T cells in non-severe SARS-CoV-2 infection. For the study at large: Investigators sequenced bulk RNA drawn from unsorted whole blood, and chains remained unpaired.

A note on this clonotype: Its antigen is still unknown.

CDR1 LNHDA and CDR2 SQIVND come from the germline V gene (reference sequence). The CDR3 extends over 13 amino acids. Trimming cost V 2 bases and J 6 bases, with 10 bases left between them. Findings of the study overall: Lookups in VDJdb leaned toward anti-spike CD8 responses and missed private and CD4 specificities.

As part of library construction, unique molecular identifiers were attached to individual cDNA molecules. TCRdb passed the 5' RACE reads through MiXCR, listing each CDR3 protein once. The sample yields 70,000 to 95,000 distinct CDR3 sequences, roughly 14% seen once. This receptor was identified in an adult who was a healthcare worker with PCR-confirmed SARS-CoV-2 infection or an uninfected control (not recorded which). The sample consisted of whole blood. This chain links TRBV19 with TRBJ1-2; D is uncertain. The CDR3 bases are TGTGCCAGTAGTATACGGGGTCCTAATGGCTACACCTTC. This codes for CASSIRGPNGYTF.